This T cell receptor (beta chain) was documented in a study of CD8+CD57+ T cells in acquired aplastic anemia. Study findings and constraints: Patients did not significantly differ from controls in CD8+ Simpson's diversity. The study identified roughly 29 CD8+ CDR3 sequences shared by patients and controls.

Genomic DNA provided the template from which TCR beta VDJ and CDR3 profiles were obtained. TCRdb re-called the reads through MiXCR, storing one row per CDR3 protein. The repertoire has 250,000 to 350,000 distinct CDR3 sequences, around three fifths of them found once; the top ten carry under 1.5%. This clonotype was counted at least ten times. Its cognate antigen is unknown. Flow cytometry had shown expanded CD8+CD57+ cells in the patients chosen for sequencing. Sampling of blood occurred while the patients had still received no therapy. Germline assignment: CDR1 SNHLY and CDR2 FYNNEI. CDR3 length equals 16 residues. V lost 0 bases and J lost 0, with 12 bases in between.

This chain uses TRBV2 with TRBJ2-7; tentatively, D is TRBD2 (5 bases). The sample comprised sorted CD4+, CD8+, or CD8+CD57+ T cells (not recorded which) from PBMCs. This receptor was obtained from a human donor with aplastic anemia. For the CDR3, the DNA is TGTGCCAGCAGTGAAGCGAGGACTCGAATCTCCTACGAGCAGTACTTC. It encodes CASSEARTRISYEQYF.